A selection of T cell receptor beta chains follows, all from one sample in a study of blood T cells in healthy people across ages. TCRdb redid the calling of the 5' RACE reads with MiXCR, one entry per CDR3 protein. The sample has 1.8 million or so distinct CDR3 sequences; 35% to 50% are singletons. The sequenced sample was blood. The receptors were sampled from a human donor in good health. Both conserved end residues are part of each CDR3. A D gene is named only where the DNA matches it firmly. Only some rows state a clone size, as once, few, many or a class for expanded clones.

D gene: TRBD2; J gene: TRBJ2-1; clone size: few; V gene: TRBV7-2; CDR3 DNA: TGTGCCAGCAGCCGCCCCCTAGCGGGGGGCCACAATGAGCAGTTCTTC; CDR3 protein: CASSRPLAGGHNEQFF
D gene: NA; J gene: TRBJ2-1; clone size: NA; V gene: TRBV2; CDR3 DNA: TGTGCCAGCAGTGAAGCGCTTCTGAAGTCCCCTCGGTTCTTC; CDR3 protein: CASSEALLKSPRFF
D gene: NA; J gene: TRBJ1-1; clone size: NA; V gene: TRBV4-2; CDR3 DNA: TGTGCCAGCAGCCATCCCCAGACCCCTCCCACTGAAGCTTTCTTT; CDR3 protein: CASSHPQTPPTEAFF
D gene: NA; J gene: TRBJ2-7; clone size: NA; V gene: TRBV29-1; CDR3 DNA: TGCAGCGTTGAAGTCCGGTCTGGACCCCACTACGAGCAGTACTTC; CDR3 protein: CSVEVRSGPHYEQYF
D gene: TRBD1; J gene: TRBJ1-2; clone size: NA; V gene: TRBV5-1; CDR3 DNA: TGCGCCAGCAGCCACCCGGACAGGGGTTATGGCTACACCTTC; CDR3 protein: CASSHPDRGYGYTF
D gene: TRBD1; J gene: TRBJ1-5; clone size: few; V gene: TRBV28; CDR3 DNA: TGTGCCAGCAGGGTCCAGGGGGTAAGCAATCAGCCCCAGCATTTT; CDR3 protein: CASRVQGVSNQPQHF
D gene: TRBD1; J gene: TRBJ1-2; clone size: NA; V gene: TRBV4-3; CDR3 DNA: TGCGCCAGCAGCCCACGAAACAGGGGCACCAACTATGGCTACACCTTC; CDR3 protein: CASSPRNRGTNYGYTF
D gene: TRBD2; J gene: TRBJ2-1; clone size: many; V gene: TRBV2; CDR3 DNA: TGTGCCAGCAGTGGGGGACTAGCGGGAGCCTACAATGAGCAGTTCTTC; CDR3 protein: CASSGGLAGAYNEQFF
D gene: TRBD1; J gene: TRBJ1-2; clone size: few; V gene: TRBV20-1; CDR3 DNA: TGCAGTGCTCCGGGACAGTTGAACTATGGCTACACCTTC; CDR3 protein: CSAPGQLNYGYTF
D gene: NA; J gene: TRBJ2-7; clone size: NA; V gene: TRBV6-1; CDR3 DNA: TGTGCCAGCAAGGCTGGGGGCACCTACGAGCAGTACTTC; CDR3 protein: CASKAGGTYEQYF
D gene: TRBD2; J gene: TRBJ2-1; clone size: few; V gene: TRBV6-1; CDR3 DNA: TGTGCCAGCAGTGATCCCCCGGGACTAGGATACAATGAGCAGTTCTTC; CDR3 protein: CASSDPPGLGYNEQFF
D gene: NA; J gene: TRBJ1-5; clone size: NA; V gene: TRBV7-2; CDR3 DNA: TGTGCCAGCAGCCGACAGGCAGGGAATCAGCCCCAGCATTTT; CDR3 protein: CASSRQAGNQPQHF
D gene: NA; J gene: TRBJ2-7; clone size: NA; V gene: TRBV5-1; CDR3 DNA: TGCGCCAGCAGCTTGGACGCCAGGTCCTACGAGCAGTACTTC; CDR3 protein: CASSLDARSYEQYF
D gene: NA; J gene: TRBJ1-6; clone size: few; V gene: TRBV7-2; CDR3 DNA: TGTGCCAGCAGCTTAGCGGGGGGAAAAAATAATTCACCCCTCCACTTT; CDR3 protein: CASSLAGGKNNSPLHF
D gene: NA; J gene: TRBJ1-1; clone size: NA; V gene: TRBV12-5; CDR3 DNA: TGTGCTAGTGGTTGGGGAGGGAACACTGAAGCTTTCTTT; CDR3 protein: CASGWGGNTEAFF
D gene: NA; J gene: TRBJ2-7; clone size: NA; V gene: TRBV12-3/TRBV12-4; CDR3 DNA: TGTGCCGGCAGTCCAGACGGCTACGAGCAGTACTTC; CDR3 protein: CAGSPDGYEQYF
D gene: TRBD1; J gene: TRBJ2-6; clone size: NA; V gene: TRBV7-9; CDR3 DNA: TGTGCCAGCAGCTTCCCCCGGGACAGGGGTAGTTACTCTGGGGCCAACGTCCTGACTTTC; CDR3 protein: CASSFPRDRGSYSGANVLTF
D gene: NA; J gene: TRBJ2-3; clone size: once; V gene: TRBV4-3; CDR3 DNA: TGCGCCAGCAGCCAAGCGGGCCCTTTGAGGGGAGATACGCAGTATTTT; CDR3 protein: CASSQAGPLRGDTQYF
D gene: TRBD2; J gene: TRBJ2-3; clone size: few; V gene: TRBV20-1; CDR3 DNA: TGCAGTGCTAACTCCGGGACTAGCGGGGGTGGAGATACGCAGTATTTT; CDR3 protein: CSANSGTSGGGDTQYF
D gene: TRBD2; J gene: TRBJ2-3; clone size: NA; V gene: TRBV7-2; CDR3 DNA: TGTGCCAGCAGCTTTCCTCGGAGCGGGATAACAGATACGCAGTATTTT; CDR3 protein: CASSFPRSGITDTQYF
D gene: NA; J gene: TRBJ1-2; clone size: NA; V gene: TRBV20-1; CDR3 DNA: TGCAGTGCTAGTTGGGGATTTAATGGCTACACCTTC; CDR3 protein: CSASWGFNGYTF
D gene: TRBD1; J gene: TRBJ1-5; clone size: NA; V gene: TRBV6-2/TRBV6-3; CDR3 DNA: TGTGCCAGCAGTTACCCAGGGGGTTATAGCAATCAGCCCCAGCATTTT; CDR3 protein: CASSYPGGYSNQPQHF
D gene: NA; J gene: TRBJ2-1; clone size: NA; V gene: TRBV6-2/TRBV6-3; CDR3 DNA: TGTGCCAGCAGCTCCCCGACAGGCCACTCCTACAATGAGCAGTTCTTC; CDR3 protein: CASSSPTGHSYNEQFF
D gene: NA; J gene: TRBJ1-2; clone size: NA; V gene: TRBV29-1; CDR3 DNA: TGCAGCGGCCGGGACGGGGGTTACCCTGGCTACACCTTC; CDR3 protein: CSGRDGGYPGYTF
D gene: TRBD1; J gene: TRBJ1-4; clone size: NA; V gene: TRBV7-2; CDR3 DNA: TGTGCCAGCAGCCCACCGGACAGGGGCCGGGATGAAAAACTGTTTTTT; CDR3 protein: CASSPPDRGRDEKLFF
D gene: TRBD1; J gene: TRBJ1-2; clone size: once; V gene: TRBV25-1; CDR3 DNA: TGTGCCAGGGGGACAGGGGGCTATGGCTACACCTTC; CDR3 protein: CARGTGGYGYTF
D gene: NA; J gene: TRBJ1-6; clone size: NA; V gene: TRBV7-2; CDR3 DNA: TGTGCCAGCAGCCCCGGACAGACGGACAATTCACCCCTCCACTTT; CDR3 protein: CASSPGQTDNSPLHF
D gene: NA; J gene: TRBJ1-1; clone size: NA; V gene: TRBV9; CDR3 DNA: TGTGCCAGCAGCGACCTTCAAGACACTGAAGCTTTCTTT; CDR3 protein: CASSDLQDTEAFF
D gene: NA; J gene: TRBJ1-1; clone size: NA; V gene: TRBV5-1; CDR3 DNA: TGCGCCAGCAGCTCAGAGACAGGCTCTTACACTGAAGCTTTCTTT; CDR3 protein: CASSSETGSYTEAFF
D gene: TRBD2; J gene: TRBJ2-1; clone size: few; V gene: TRBV28; CDR3 DNA: TGTGCCACCATAGCGGGGGGAATCAATGAGCAGTTCTTC; CDR3 protein: CATIAGGINEQFF
D gene: NA; J gene: TRBJ2-7; clone size: few; V gene: TRBV7-9; CDR3 DNA: TGTGCCAGCAGCTTAAACTCGGAAGGGCGCGAGCAGTACTTC; CDR3 protein: CASSLNSEGREQYF
D gene: NA; J gene: TRBJ1-2; clone size: few; V gene: TRBV7-9; CDR3 DNA: TGTGCCAGCAGCTTAATGTTCGGTACGGGCTACACCTTC; CDR3 protein: CASSLMFGTGYTF
D gene: NA; J gene: TRBJ1-1; clone size: NA; V gene: TRBV7-3; CDR3 DNA: TGTGCCAGCAGCTTAACTGGGGGGTCAATGAACACTGAAGCTTTCTTT; CDR3 protein: CASSLTGGSMNTEAFF
D gene: NA; J gene: TRBJ2-1; clone size: few; V gene: TRBV2; CDR3 DNA: TGTGCCAGCACCCCGGGTTTTCTTGACAATGAGCAGTTCTTC; CDR3 protein: CASTPGFLDNEQFF
D gene: NA; J gene: TRBJ1-5; clone size: NA; V gene: TRBV10-2; CDR3 DNA: TGCGCCAGCAGTGAGTCCGTGAATCAGCCCCAGCATTTT; CDR3 protein: CASSESVNQPQHF
D gene: TRBD1; J gene: TRBJ1-5; clone size: NA; V gene: TRBV4-3; CDR3 DNA: TGCGCCAGCAGCCCGGGGACAGGGGGCGCGCATCAGCCCCAGCATTTT; CDR3 protein: CASSPGTGGAHQPQHF
D gene: NA; J gene: TRBJ2-7; clone size: few; V gene: TRBV6-6; CDR3 DNA: TGTGCCAGCAGTTACTCGGAAGGGGCGTCCTACGAGCAGTACTTC; CDR3 protein: CASSYSEGASYEQYF
D gene: NA; J gene: TRBJ1-2; clone size: NA; V gene: TRBV20-1; CDR3 DNA: TGCAGTGCCCCGCGAGGGCGTCGCTATGGCTACACCTTC; CDR3 protein: CSAPRGRRYGYTF
D gene: TRBD1; J gene: TRBJ2-3; clone size: NA; V gene: TRBV11-2; CDR3 DNA: TGTGCCAGCAGCTTCACTCCGGGACAGACAACTAGCACAGATACGCAGTATTTT; CDR3 protein: CASSFTPGQTTSTDTQYF
D gene: TRBD2; J gene: TRBJ2-3; clone size: NA; V gene: TRBV20-1; CDR3 DNA: TGCAGTGCTAGCCCCGGGGGGGTTAACACAGATACGCAGTATTTT; CDR3 protein: CSASPGGVNTDTQYF
D gene: NA; J gene: TRBJ2-3; clone size: NA; V gene: TRBV29-1; CDR3 DNA: TGCAGCGTTGAACGCGTAGGGGCGCAAACGCAGTATTTT; CDR3 protein: CSVERVGAQTQYF
D gene: TRBD1; J gene: TRBJ2-1; clone size: NA; V gene: TRBV5-6; CDR3 DNA: TGTGCCAGCAGCCCAGGGACAGGGGTCCCCTACAATGAGCAGTTCTTC; CDR3 protein: CASSPGTGVPYNEQFF
D gene: NA; J gene: TRBJ2-3; clone size: NA; V gene: TRBV7-8; CDR3 DNA: TGTGCCAGCAGCCCAACCCGCACTAAGACAGATACGCAGTATTTT; CDR3 protein: CASSPTRTKTDTQYF
D gene: NA; J gene: TRBJ1-2; clone size: NA; V gene: TRBV12-5; CDR3 DNA: TGTGCTAGTGGTTTGGCCCAGACAGCTAACTATGGCTACACCTTC; CDR3 protein: CASGLAQTANYGYTF